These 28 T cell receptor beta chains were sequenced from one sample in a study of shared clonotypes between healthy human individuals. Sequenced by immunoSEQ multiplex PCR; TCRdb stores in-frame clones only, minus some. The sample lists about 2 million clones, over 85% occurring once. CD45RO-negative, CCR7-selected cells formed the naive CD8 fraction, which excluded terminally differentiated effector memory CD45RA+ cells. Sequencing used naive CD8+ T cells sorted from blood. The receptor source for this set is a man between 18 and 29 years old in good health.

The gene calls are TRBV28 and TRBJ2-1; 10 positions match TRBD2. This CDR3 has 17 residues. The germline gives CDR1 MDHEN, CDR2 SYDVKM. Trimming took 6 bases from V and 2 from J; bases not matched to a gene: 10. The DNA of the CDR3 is TGTGCCAGCAGCATACTCGGGACTAGCGACCCCTACAATGAGCAGTTCTTC. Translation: CASSILGTSDPYNEQFF.

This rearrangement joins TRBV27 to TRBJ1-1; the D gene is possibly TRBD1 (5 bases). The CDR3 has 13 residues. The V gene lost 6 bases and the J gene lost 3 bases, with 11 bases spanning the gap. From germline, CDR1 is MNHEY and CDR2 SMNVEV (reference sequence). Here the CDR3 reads CASSQPGYTEAFF. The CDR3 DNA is TGTGCCAGCAGCCAGCCAGGGTACACTGAAGCTTTCTTT.

The CDR3 DNA reads as TGTGCCAGCAGTCCCTATCCTCGGCGGGGGGTAAGCTCCTACGAGCAGTACTTC. The encoded protein is CASSPYPRRGVSSYEQYF. The rearrangement uses TRBV28 and TRBJ2-7, with 8 bases matching TRBD2. With V trimmed by 5 bases and J by 0 bases, 15 bases remained unmatched. Looked up from germline, CDR1 is MDHEN and CDR2 is SYDVKM. This CDR3 has 18 residues.

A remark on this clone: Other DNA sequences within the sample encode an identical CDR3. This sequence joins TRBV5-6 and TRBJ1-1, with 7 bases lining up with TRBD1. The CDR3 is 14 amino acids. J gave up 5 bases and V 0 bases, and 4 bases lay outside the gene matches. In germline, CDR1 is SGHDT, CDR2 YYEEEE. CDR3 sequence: CASSLATGVTEAFF. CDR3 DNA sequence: TGTGCCAGCAGCTTGGCAACAGGGGTGACTGAAGCTTTCTTT.

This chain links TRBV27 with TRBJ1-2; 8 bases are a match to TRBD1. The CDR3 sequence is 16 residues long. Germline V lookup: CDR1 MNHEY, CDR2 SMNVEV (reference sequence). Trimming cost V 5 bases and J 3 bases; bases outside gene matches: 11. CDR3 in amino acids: CASSPSTGESDYGYTF. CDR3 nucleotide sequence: TGTGCCAGCAGTCCTTCGACAGGGGAGAGTGACTATGGCTACACCTTC.

CDR3 in DNA: TGTGCCAGCACCCGGGACGGCTCCTACGAGCAGTACTTC. This translates into CASTRDGSYEQYF. The rearrangement links TRBV6-5 to TRBJ2-7; D is possibly TRBD1 or TRBD2 (5 bases each). CDR3 length equals 13 residues. Trimming stripped 7 bases from V and 0 bases from J, with 10 bases between. Germline V gene lookup returns CDR1 MNHEY and CDR2 SVGAGI.

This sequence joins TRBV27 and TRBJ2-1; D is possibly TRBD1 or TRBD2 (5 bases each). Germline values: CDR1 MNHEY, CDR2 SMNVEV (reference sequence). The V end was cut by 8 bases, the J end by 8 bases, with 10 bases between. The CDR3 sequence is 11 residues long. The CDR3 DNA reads TGTGCCAGCCTACTGGGGGATGAGCAGTTCTTC. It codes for CASLLGDEQFF.

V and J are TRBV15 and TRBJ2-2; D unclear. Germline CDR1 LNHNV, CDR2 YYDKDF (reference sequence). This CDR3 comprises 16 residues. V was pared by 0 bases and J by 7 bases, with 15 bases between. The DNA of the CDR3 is TGTGCCACCAGCAGAGATACGGGTGTTTCACGCGGGGAGCTGTTTTTT. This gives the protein CATSRDTGVSRGELFF.

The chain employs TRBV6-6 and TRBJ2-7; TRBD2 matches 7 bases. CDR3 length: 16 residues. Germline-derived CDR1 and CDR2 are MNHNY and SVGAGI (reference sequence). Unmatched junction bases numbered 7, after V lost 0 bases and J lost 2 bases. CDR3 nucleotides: TGTGCCAGCAGTTACTCGAAGAGCAGCGGGACCTACGAGCAGTACTTC. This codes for CASSYSKSSGTYEQYF.

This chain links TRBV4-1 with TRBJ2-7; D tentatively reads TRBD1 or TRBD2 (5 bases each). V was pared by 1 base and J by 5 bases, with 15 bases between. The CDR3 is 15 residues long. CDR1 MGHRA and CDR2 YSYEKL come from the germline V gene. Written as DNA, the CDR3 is TGCGCCAGCAGCCAAGGAGGGCTGGGGACGGACGAGCAGTACTTC. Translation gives CASSQGGLGTDEQYF.

The CDR3, as DNA: TGTGCCAGCAGCTGGACAGGTAACCAAGAGACCCAGTACTTC. Translated: CASSWTGNQETQYF. The rearrangement uses TRBV6-1 and TRBJ2-5, with TRBD1 matching over 7 bases. There are 14 residues in the CDR3. CDR1 and CDR2 from the germline V gene are MNHNS and SASEGT. V lost 6 bases and J lost 0; bases outside the gene matches: 4.

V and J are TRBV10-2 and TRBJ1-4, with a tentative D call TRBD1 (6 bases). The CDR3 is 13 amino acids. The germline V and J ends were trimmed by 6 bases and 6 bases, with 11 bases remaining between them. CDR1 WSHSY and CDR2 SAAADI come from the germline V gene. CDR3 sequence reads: CASSTGNYEKLFF. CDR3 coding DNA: TGCGCCAGCAGCACAGGGAACTATGAAAAACTGTTTTTT.

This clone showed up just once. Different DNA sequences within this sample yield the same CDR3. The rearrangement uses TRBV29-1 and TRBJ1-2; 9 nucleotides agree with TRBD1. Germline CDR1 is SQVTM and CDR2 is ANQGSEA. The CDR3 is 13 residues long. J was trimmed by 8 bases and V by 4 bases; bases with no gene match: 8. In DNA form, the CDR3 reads TGCAGCGTTGGACCGGGACAGGGCGGGGGCTACACCTTC. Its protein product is CSVGPGQGGGYTF.

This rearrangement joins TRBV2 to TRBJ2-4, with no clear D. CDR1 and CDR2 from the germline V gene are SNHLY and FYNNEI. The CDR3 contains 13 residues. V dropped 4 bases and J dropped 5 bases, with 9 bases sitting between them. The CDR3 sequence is CASSVTNENIQYF. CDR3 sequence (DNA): TGTGCCAGCAGTGTCACCAACGAAAACATTCAGTACTTC.

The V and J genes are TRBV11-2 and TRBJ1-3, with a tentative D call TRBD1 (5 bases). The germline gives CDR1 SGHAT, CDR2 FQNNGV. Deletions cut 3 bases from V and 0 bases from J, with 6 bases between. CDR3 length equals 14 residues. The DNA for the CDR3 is TGTGCCAGCAGCTTCGACAGCTCTGGAAACACCATATATTTT. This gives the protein CASSFDSSGNTIYF.

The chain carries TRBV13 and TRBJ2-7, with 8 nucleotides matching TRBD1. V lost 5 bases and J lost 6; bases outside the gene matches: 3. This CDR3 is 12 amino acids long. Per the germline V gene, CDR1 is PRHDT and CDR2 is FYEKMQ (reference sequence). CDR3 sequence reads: CASSQGTGEQYF. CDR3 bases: TGTGCCAGCAGCCAGGGGACAGGCGAGCAGTACTTC.

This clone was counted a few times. The CDR3 DNA reads TGCGCCAGCAGCCAAGCCACGATGGATCAGCCCCAGCATTTT. Translating gives CASSQATMDQPQHF. This chain uses TRBV4-1 with TRBJ1-5; unclear D gene. Germline CDR1 reads MGHRA; CDR2 reads YSYEKL. Trimming cost V 1 base and J 5 bases, with 9 bases left between them. This CDR3 has 14 residues.

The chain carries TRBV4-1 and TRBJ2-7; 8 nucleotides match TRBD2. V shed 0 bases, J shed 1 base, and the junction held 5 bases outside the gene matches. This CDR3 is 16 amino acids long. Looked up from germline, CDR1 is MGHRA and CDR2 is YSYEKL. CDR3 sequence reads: CASSQDGRLASYEQYF. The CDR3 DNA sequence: TGCGCCAGCAGCCAAGATGGGAGACTAGCGTCCTACGAGCAGTACTTC.

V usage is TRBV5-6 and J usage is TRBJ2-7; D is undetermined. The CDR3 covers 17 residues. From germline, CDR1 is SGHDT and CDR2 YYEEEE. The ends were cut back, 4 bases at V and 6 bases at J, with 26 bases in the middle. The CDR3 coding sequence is TGTGCCAGCAGCCCGGCCTTGGGCGGATATATGAGCTTCGAGCAGTACTTC. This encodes CASSPALGGYMSFEQYF.

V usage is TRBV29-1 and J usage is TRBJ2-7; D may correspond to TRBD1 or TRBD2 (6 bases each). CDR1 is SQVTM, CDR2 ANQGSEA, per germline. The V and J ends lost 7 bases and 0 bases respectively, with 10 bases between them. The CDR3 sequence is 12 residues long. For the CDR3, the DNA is TGCAGCGCCGAGGGGGGCTCCTACGAGCAGTACTTC. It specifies CSAEGGSYEQYF.

CDR3: CASSTVRNTGELFF. The CDR3 nucleotides read TGTGCCAGCAGTACGGTGAGGAACACCGGGGAGCTGTTTTTT. V and J are TRBV28 and TRBJ2-2, with D unclear. The CDR3 consists of 14 residues. Germline assignment: CDR1 MDHEN and CDR2 SYDVKM. Trimming cost V 5 bases and J 1 base, with 8 bases left between them.

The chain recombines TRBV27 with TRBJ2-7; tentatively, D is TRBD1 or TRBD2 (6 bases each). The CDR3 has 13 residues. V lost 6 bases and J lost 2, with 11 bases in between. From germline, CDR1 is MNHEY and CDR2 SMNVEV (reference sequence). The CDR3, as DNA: TGTGCCAGCAGCGGGAGACAGGCCTACGAGCAGTACTTC. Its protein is CASSGRQAYEQYF.

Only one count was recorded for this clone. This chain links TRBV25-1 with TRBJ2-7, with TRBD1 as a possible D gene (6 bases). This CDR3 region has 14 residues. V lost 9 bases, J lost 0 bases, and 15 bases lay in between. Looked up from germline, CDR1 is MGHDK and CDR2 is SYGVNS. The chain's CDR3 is CASSFGGSSYEQYF. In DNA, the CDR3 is TGTGCCAGTTCATTTGGGGGCAGCTCCTACGAGCAGTACTTC.

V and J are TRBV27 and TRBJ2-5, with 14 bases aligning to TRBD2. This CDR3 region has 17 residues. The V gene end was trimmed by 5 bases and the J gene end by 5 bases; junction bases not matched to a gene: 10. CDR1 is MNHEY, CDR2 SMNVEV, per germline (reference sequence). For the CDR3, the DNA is TGTGCCAGCAGTCCCCTGACTAGCGGGGGGGCTTGGGAGACCCAGTACTTC. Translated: CASSPLTSGGAWETQYF.

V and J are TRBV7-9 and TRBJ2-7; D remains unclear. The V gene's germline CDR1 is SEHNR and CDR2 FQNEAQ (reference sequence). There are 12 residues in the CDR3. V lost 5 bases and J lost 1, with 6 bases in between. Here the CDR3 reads CASSGVSYEQYF. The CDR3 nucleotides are TGTGCCAGCAGCGGCGTGTCCTACGAGCAGTACTTC.

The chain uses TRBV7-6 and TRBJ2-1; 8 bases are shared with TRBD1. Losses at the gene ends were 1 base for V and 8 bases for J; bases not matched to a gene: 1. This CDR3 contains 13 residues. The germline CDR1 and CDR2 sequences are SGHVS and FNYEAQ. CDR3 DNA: TGTGCCAGCAGCTTAGGGACAGGGTATGAGCAGTTCTTC. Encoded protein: CASSLGTGYEQFF.

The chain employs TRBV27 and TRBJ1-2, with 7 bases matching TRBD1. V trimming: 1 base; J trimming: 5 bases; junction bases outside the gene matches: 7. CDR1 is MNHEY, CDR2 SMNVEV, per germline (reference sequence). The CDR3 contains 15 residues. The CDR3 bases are TGTGCCAGCAGTTTATTTCCCGGGACAGATTATGGCTACACCTTC. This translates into CASSLFPGTDYGYTF.

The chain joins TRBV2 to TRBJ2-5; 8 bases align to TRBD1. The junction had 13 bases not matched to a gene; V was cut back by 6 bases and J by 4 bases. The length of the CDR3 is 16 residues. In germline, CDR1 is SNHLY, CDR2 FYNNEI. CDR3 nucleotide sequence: TGTGCCAGCAGCCTCACGCGTACCACAGGGGGAGAGACCCAGTACTTC. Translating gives CASSLTRTTGGETQYF. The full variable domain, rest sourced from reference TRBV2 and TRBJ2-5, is EPEVTQTPSHQVTQMGQEVILRCVPISNHLYFYWYRQILGQKVEFLVSFYNNEISEKSEIFDDQFSVERPDGSNFTLKIRSTKLEDSAMYFCASSLTRTTGGETQYFGPGTRLLVL.